This TCR beta chain was profiled in a study of response to subunit inactivated influenza vaccine. Study-wide results and caveats: T cells newly recruited by each seasonal influenza vaccination are few, the authors suggested.

Each CDR3 protein is one row after TCRdb ran MiXCR on the RT-PCR reads. The table includes 550,000 to 650,000 distinct CDR3 sequences, around 11% detected once. Many counts were recorded for this clonotype. Its antigen is as yet unknown. This TCR came from a man in his fifties who received an inactivated influenza vaccine. The material sequenced was PBMCs from blood, taken on the day of vaccination.

The CDR3 protein is CASSQQGRGNTEAFF. The CDR3 DNA is TGTGCCAGCAGCCAACAGGGAAGGGGGAACACTGAAGCTTTCTTT. The rearrangement uses TRBV3-1 and TRBJ1-1, with D possibly TRBD1 on 5 matching bases. Per the germline V gene, CDR1 is LGHDT and CDR2 is YNNKEL (reference sequence). The CDR3 covers 15 residues. V gave up 2 bases and J gave up 1 base, with 11 bases separating them. Full variable domain (missing parts from reference TRBV3-1 and TRBJ1-1): DTAVSQTPKYLVTQMGNDKSIKCEQNLGHDTMYWYKQDSKKFLKIMFSYNNKELIINETVPNRFSPKSPDKAHLNLHINSLELGDSAVYFCASSQQGRGNTEAFFGQGTRLTVV.